This is a list of T cell receptor beta chains from one sample in a study of siplizumab effects on memory and regulatory T cells. TCRdb's copy holds only in-frame clones and misses some; the assay was immunoSEQ multiplex PCR. The sample includes around 87,000 clones, around 90% of them seen just once. Sequenced sample: CD4+ T cells sorted from blood. The receptors derive from a human donor in good health. CDR3s include the opening cysteine and the closing phenylalanine or tryptophan. The order of the fields is D gene, J gene, clone size, V gene, CDR3 protein, CDR3 DNA. A D gene is named only where the DNA matches it firmly. Size is stated for part of the rows, as once, few or many counts, or as a class when the clone is expanded.

D: TRBD1; J: TRBJ1-4; size: -; V: TRBV5-6; CDR3: CASSRWTGVEKLFF; DNA: TGTGCCAGCAGCCGATGGACAGGGGTTGAAAAACTGTTTTTT
D: -; J: TRBJ2-5; size: -; V: TRBV6-1; CDR3: CASSLRQETQYF; DNA: TGTGCCAGCAGTTTGAGGCAAGAGACCCAGTACTTC
D: -; J: TRBJ2-1; size: -; V: TRBV5-6; CDR3: CASSLRTHPYNEQFF; DNA: TGTGCCAGCAGTCTCAGGACCCATCCTTACAATGAGCAGTTCTTC
D: TRBD1; J: TRBJ2-7; size: -; V: TRBV29-1; CDR3: CSVETNRGYEQYF; DNA: TGCAGCGTTGAGACGAACAGGGGGTACGAGCAGTACTTC
D: -; J: TRBJ2-4; size: -; V: TRBV30; CDR3: CAWAQKNIQYF; DNA: TGTGCCTGGGCACAGAAAAACATTCAGTACTTC
D: TRBD1; J: TRBJ1-3; size: -; V: TRBV4-2; CDR3: CASSQSGQGNTIYF; DNA: TGTGCCAGCAGCCAATCGGGACAGGGCAACACCATATATTTT
D: -; J: TRBJ1-3; size: once; V: TRBV19; CDR3: CASQRLSGNTIYF; DNA: TGTGCCAGCCAACGCCTCTCTGGAAACACCATATATTTT
D: TRBD2; J: TRBJ2-3; size: -; V: TRBV10-3; CDR3: CAISPSTSGRTDTQYF; DNA: TGTGCCATCAGTCCATCCACTAGCGGGAGGACAGATACGCAGTATTTT
D: -; J: TRBJ2-7; size: -; V: TRBV5-1; CDR3: CASSLARGITYEQYF; DNA: TGCGCCAGCAGCTTGGCACGGGGTATCACCTACGAGCAGTACTTC
D: TRBD1; J: TRBJ2-1; size: few; V: TRBV6-4; CDR3: CASSGTGGNFNEQFF; DNA: TGTGCCAGCAGTGGGACAGGGGGCAATTTCAATGAGCAGTTCTTC
D: -; J: TRBJ2-1; size: -; V: TRBV4-3; CDR3: CASSQGELGPRRQFF; DNA: TGCGCCAGCAGCCAGGGGGAGCTGGGCCCTCGGCGGCAGTTCTTC
D: -; J: TRBJ1-2; size: -; V: TRBV6-1; CDR3: CASSAGGTSVHYGYTF; DNA: TGTGCCAGCAGTGCAGGTGGGACCTCCGTACACTATGGCTACACCTTC
D: TRBD1; J: TRBJ1-1; size: -; V: TRBV11-2; CDR3: CASSLRAPGQASNTEAFF; DNA: TGTGCCAGCAGCTTAAGGGCTCCGGGACAGGCGTCAAACACTGAAGCTTTCTTT
D: TRBD2; J: TRBJ2-1; size: -; V: TRBV6-4; CDR3: CASSESQAGVYEQFF; DNA: TGTGCCAGCAGTGAAAGTCAAGCGGGAGTCTATGAGCAGTTCTTC